This T cell receptor beta chain was documented in a study of blood T cell repertoires in COVID-19. CDR1 is MNHEY and CDR2 is SVGAGI in the germline V gene. The CDR3 contains 15 residues. Losses at the gene ends were 2 bases for V and 10 bases for J; bases not matched to a gene: 6. This clone was picked up a small number of times. TCRdb's table, derived via immunoSEQ multiplex PCR, lists solely in-frame clones and lacks some. This sample has fewer than 500,000 clones, with 87% found just once. Participant reports of clinical history set cohort assignment. This receptor was taken from a woman aged 18-29 years with acute COVID-19. This rearrangement joins TRBV6-5 to TRBJ1-6; 9 nucleotides match TRBD1. The sample consisted of PBMCs or T cells enriched from blood (not recorded which). CDR3 region: CASSYRDRVRSPLHF. Written as DNA, the CDR3 is TGTGCCAGCAGTTACCGGGACAGGGTCAGGTCACCCCTCCACTTT.